What follows are 22 T cell receptor beta chains derived from one specimen sequenced in a study of T cells in Graves' hyperthyroidism and ophthalmopathy. The CDR3 regions of TCR beta were amplified from RNA transcripts. With the HTBI primer set, the TCR CDR3 went through a first round of RT-PCR. One entry per CDR3 protein, called by TCRdb with MiXCR from the multiplex PCR reads. Of hundreds of thousands of distinct CDR3 sequences in the sample, over 11% were seen once. What was sequenced was blood. Receptors originate from a woman aged 30 to 39 with Graves' hyperthyroidism that later progressed to Graves' ophthalmopathy.

This clonotype was seen ten or more times. The chain couples TRBV10-2 to TRBJ1-5; the D gene is possibly TRBD1 (6 bases). Germline CDR1 reads WSHSY; CDR2 reads SAAADI. This CDR3 contains 16 residues. V was shortened by 2 bases and J by 0 bases, with 11 bases between the two germline ends. The CDR3 region is CASSETGLNSNQPQHF. For the CDR3, the DNA is TGCGCCAGCAGTGAGACAGGGTTAAATAGCAATCAGCCCCAGCATTTT.

This clonotype was counted at least ten times. The chain recombines TRBV12-3 or TRBV12-4 with TRBJ1-6; possibly TRBD1 for D (6 bases). The germline V and J ends were trimmed by 5 bases and 6 bases, with 11 bases remaining between them. This CDR3 contains 14 residues. The CDR3 region has the DNA TGTGCCAGCAGTGGGAACAGGGCTAATTCACCCCTCCACTTT. It yields the protein CASSGNRANSPLHF.

This clonotype was detected ten times or more. The chain carries TRBV6-2 or TRBV6-3 and TRBJ2-7; 8 nucleotides line up with TRBD2. Germline CDR1 reads MNHEY; CDR2 reads SVGEGT. V lost 3 bases, J lost 2 bases, and 9 bases stayed unmatched. This CDR3 contains 16 residues. The chain's CDR3 is CASSYSAGLATYEQYF. The CDR3 nucleotides read TGTGCCAGCAGTTATTCTGCCGGACTAGCAACCTACGAGCAGTACTTC.

This clonotype was seen at least ten times. The gene calls are TRBV15 and TRBJ2-6, with D unresolved. V was pared by 1 base and J by 0 bases, with 7 bases between. The CDR3 is 16 amino acids. The germline gives CDR1 LNHNV, CDR2 YYDKDF (reference sequence). The CDR3 coding sequence is TGTGCCACCAGCAGAGTGCCCGTCTCTGGGGCCAACGTCCTGACTTTC. This codes for CATSRVPVSGANVLTF.

The V gene is TRBV19, the J gene TRBJ2-1; D is perhaps TRBD1 (6 bases). This CDR3 region has 15 residues. Trimming shortened V by 7 bases and J by 3 bases, and 16 bases separated the two germline ends. The germline V gene encodes CDR1 LNHDA and CDR2 SQIVND (reference sequence). CDR3 protein: CASTQRDTLYNEQFF. CDR3 DNA: TGTGCCAGTACACAGAGGGACACACTCTACAATGAGCAGTTCTTC.

This clonotype was counted many times. The chain has TRBV7-2 and TRBJ2-3; D ambiguous. Germline values: CDR1 SGHTA, CDR2 FQGNSA. Trimming stripped 2 bases from V and 1 base from J, with 7 bases between. The CDR3 length is 14 residues. CDR3 region: CASSLYRRTDTQYF. The CDR3 DNA reads as TGTGCCAGCAGCTTATATCGCCGCACAGATACGCAGTATTTT.

A word on this clonotype: A single base separates this from a much larger clone, so it may be a read error. The J gene is TRBJ1-1, the V gene TRBV6-1; tentative D call: TRBD2 (6 bases). The J call is in doubt because the DNA end fits TRBJ2-2 better. Looked up from germline, CDR1 is MNHNS and CDR2 is SASEGT. CDR3 length equals 16 residues. This chain's CDR3 is CASSEGVWDQGGKLFF. The CDR3 DNA reads as TGTGCCAGCAGTGAAGGAGTTTGGGACCAGGGCGGGAAGCTGTTTTTT.

This clonotype was counted ten times or more. The chain combines TRBV19 with TRBJ1-1; no reliable D call. V lost 7 bases, J lost 0 bases, and 15 bases lay in between. CDR1 LNHDA and CDR2 SQIVND come from the germline V gene (reference sequence). The CDR3 covers 15 residues. The chain's CDR3 is CASTPSKNMNTEAFF. CDR3 DNA sequence: TGTGCCAGTACTCCATCGAAGAACATGAACACTGAAGCTTTCTTT. The full variable domain, rest sourced from reference TRBV19 and TRBJ1-1, is DGGITQSPKYLFRKEGQNVTLSCEQNLNHDAMYWYRQDPGQGLRLIYYSQIVNDFQKGDIAEGYSVSREKKESFPLTVTSAQKNPTAFYLCASTPSKNMNTEAFFGQGTRLTVV.

This clonotype was recorded many times. The chain carries TRBV25-1 and TRBJ1-1; D is undetermined. CDR1 MGHDK and CDR2 SYGVNS come from the germline V gene. The CDR3 sequence is 14 residues long. Trimming left V 7 bases short and J 1 base short, with 13 bases between. The CDR3 is CASIGARGNTEAFF. CDR3 DNA: TGTGCCAGCATAGGTGCCCGAGGGAACACTGAAGCTTTCTTT.

There are many counts of this clonotype. The chain links TRBV7-3 to TRBJ2-1; D is ambiguous. The CDR3 extends over 15 amino acids. Trimming took off 0 bases at V and 0 bases at J, with 6 bases between the two ends. Germline assignment: CDR1 SGHTA and CDR2 FQGTGA. The CDR3 spells CASSLTKTSYNEQFF. CDR3 nucleotides: TGTGCCAGCAGCTTAACTAAGACCTCCTACAATGAGCAGTTCTTC.

This clonotype occurred many times. The chain joins TRBV20-1 to TRBJ1-1; D remains ambiguous. In germline, CDR1 is DFQATT, CDR2 SNEGSKA (reference sequence). V was pared by 4 bases and J by 3 bases, with 12 bases between. The CDR3 contains 13 residues. CDR3 loop: CSATPLLDTEAFF. The CDR3 nucleotides read TGCAGTGCTACCCCTCTGCTGGACACTGAAGCTTTCTTT.

In this sample, this clonotype turned up many times. V is TRBV29-1 and J is TRBJ1-1; no definite D call. The CDR3 has 13 residues. Germline V gene sequence: CDR1 SQVTM, CDR2 ANQGSEA. V gave up 3 bases and J gave up 4 bases, with 12 bases separating them. Written as DNA, the CDR3 is TGCAGCGTTGATATCGAGGCGAGCACTGAAGCTTTCTTT. Protein product: CSVDIEASTEAFF.

The chain has TRBV28 and TRBJ1-1; D is uncertain. The CDR3 is 11 amino acids. V shed 7 bases and J shed 8 bases, with 11 bases lying between them. Germline loops: CDR1 MDHEN, CDR2 SYDVKM. CDR3 protein: CASTSPSEAFF. CDR3 nucleotides: TGTGCCAGCACCTCCCCTTCCGAAGCTTTCTTT.

Many counts were recorded for this clonotype. The chain links TRBV5-1 to TRBJ1-1; D gene ambiguous. The CDR3 is made up of 15 amino acids. Germline V gene sequence: CDR1 SGHRS, CDR2 YFSETQ. V was trimmed by 1 base and J by 7 bases, leaving 17 bases between them. CDR3: CASSLTPQVDGEAFF. CDR3 coding DNA: TGCGCCAGCAGCTTGACCCCCCAGGTGGATGGTGAAGCTTTCTTT.

This clonotype was seen ten or more times. The chain employs TRBV6-1 and TRBJ1-5; a weak D match, TRBD1 (6 bases). V dropped 5 bases and J dropped 1 base, with 15 bases sitting between them. Germline values: CDR1 MNHNS, CDR2 SASEGT. The CDR3 is 16 amino acids. CDR3 amino acids: CASSYGVRGSNQPQHF. DNA for the CDR3: TGTGCCAGCAGTTACGGGGTCAGGGGAAGCAATCAGCCCCAGCATTTT.

At least ten counts were recorded for this clonotype. The V call is TRBV2, the J call TRBJ2-7, with D maybe TRBD1 (6 bases). Trimming took off 7 bases at V and 5 bases at J, with 18 bases between the two ends. The germline gives CDR1 SNHLY, CDR2 FYNNEI. The CDR3 spans 14 residues. CDR3 in amino acids: CASIAPGQFDEQYF. CDR3 DNA: TGTGCCAGCATCGCCCCCGGACAGTTCGACGAGCAGTACTTC.

The rearrangement links TRBV9 to TRBJ1-1; no firm D call. Germline lookup yields CDR1 SGDLS and CDR2 YYNGEE. CDR3 length: 14 amino acids. V shed 4 bases and J shed 7 bases, with 17 bases lying between them. The chain's CDR3 is CASSLGGWNGEAFF. As DNA, the CDR3 is TGTGCCAGCAGCCTAGGAGGTTGGAACGGTGAAGCTTTCTTT.

The table lists this clonotype with many counts. The genes are TRBV20-1 and TRBJ2-2; D not certain. V dropped 2 bases and J dropped 4 bases, with 17 bases sitting between them. This CDR3 is 16 amino acids long. Germline V gene lookup returns CDR1 DFQATT and CDR2 SNEGSKA (reference sequence). CDR3 protein: CSARLQAPRATGELFF. Here the CDR3 DNA reads TGCAGTGCTAGACTTCAGGCCCCAAGGGCCACCGGGGAGCTGTTTTTT.

This chain uses TRBV20-1 with TRBJ2-2; D gene uncertain. The V and J ends lost 1 base and 4 bases respectively, with 13 bases between them. Germline V lookup: CDR1 DFQATT, CDR2 SNEGSKA (reference sequence). This CDR3 has 15 residues. In nucleotides, the CDR3 is TGCAGTGCTAGAGTTCTAGTGGAGAGCACCGGGGAGCTGTTTTTT. Translated, it gives CSARVLVESTGELFF.

At least ten counts were recorded for this clonotype. CDR3 coding DNA: TGTGCCAGCAGTCCGACCGGGACAGAGTACAATGAGCAGTTCTTC. Its translation: CASSPTGTEYNEQFF. This chain links TRBV28 with TRBJ2-1, with 7 bases that match TRBD1. After removal of 5 bases from V and 4 bases from J, the junction contained 8 bases not matched to a gene. Germline V gene lookup returns CDR1 MDHEN and CDR2 SYDVKM. The CDR3 is made up of 15 amino acids.

V gene TRBV4-3 combines with J gene TRBJ2-1, with TRBD2 identical over 7 bases. V was pared by 0 bases and J by 7 bases, with 6 bases of the junction left unmatched. The germline CDR1 and CDR2 sequences are LGHNA and YSLEER. The CDR3 is 15 residues long. The CDR3 bases are TGCGCCAGCAGCCAAGATAGCATGCGGGAGAATGAGCAGTTCTTC. Amino acid sequence: CASSQDSMRENEQFF.

This clonotype was seen only a few times. This chain uses TRBV9 with TRBJ2-7; D is unclear. Deletions cut 0 bases from V and 2 bases from J, with 12 bases between. The CDR3 runs 15 residues. Germline V gene lookup returns CDR1 SGDLS and CDR2 YYNGEE. In DNA form, the CDR3 reads TGTGCCAGCAGCGTAGCTACTGGGCAGCCCTACGAGCAGTACTTC. Amino acids: CASSVATGQPYEQYF.